This TCR beta chain was identified in a study of blood T cells in healthy people across ages. Study-level background: Researchers report that template switching captured about one barcoded beta molecule per two T cells.

Then a second PCR, running about 6 to 11 cycles, was carried out with a sample-barcoded 5' primer and a J-beta primer mix. Via MiXCR, TCRdb re-called the 5' RACE reads, giving one row per CDR3 protein. The sample lists hundreds of thousands of distinct CDR3 sequences, 25% to 30% occurring once. The donors, aged about 6 to 90, were healthy Caucasians from Russia. Every donor gave 8.5 to 10 milliliters of peripheral blood. Ten or more counts support this clonotype. At one of its ends the junction is not consistent with the germline gene, which may arise from a read error. This CDR3 has 13 residues. The V gene's germline CDR1 is SEHNR and CDR2 FQNEAQ (reference sequence).

The specimen sequenced was blood. V is TRBV7-9 and J is TRBJ1-5, with D unresolved. The source is a woman aged 80 or over in good health. Here the CDR3 DNA reads TGTGCCAGCAGCTTCGGAAGGGATCAACCCCAGCATTTT. It specifies CASSFGRDQPQHF. The whole variable domain, filled in from reference TRBV7-9 and TRBJ1-5, reads DTGVSQNPRHKITKRGQNVTFRCDPISEHNRLYWYRQTLGQGPEFLTYFQNEAQLEKSRLLSDRFSAERPKGSFSTLEIQRTEQGDSAMYLCASSFGRDQPQHFGDGTRLSIL.